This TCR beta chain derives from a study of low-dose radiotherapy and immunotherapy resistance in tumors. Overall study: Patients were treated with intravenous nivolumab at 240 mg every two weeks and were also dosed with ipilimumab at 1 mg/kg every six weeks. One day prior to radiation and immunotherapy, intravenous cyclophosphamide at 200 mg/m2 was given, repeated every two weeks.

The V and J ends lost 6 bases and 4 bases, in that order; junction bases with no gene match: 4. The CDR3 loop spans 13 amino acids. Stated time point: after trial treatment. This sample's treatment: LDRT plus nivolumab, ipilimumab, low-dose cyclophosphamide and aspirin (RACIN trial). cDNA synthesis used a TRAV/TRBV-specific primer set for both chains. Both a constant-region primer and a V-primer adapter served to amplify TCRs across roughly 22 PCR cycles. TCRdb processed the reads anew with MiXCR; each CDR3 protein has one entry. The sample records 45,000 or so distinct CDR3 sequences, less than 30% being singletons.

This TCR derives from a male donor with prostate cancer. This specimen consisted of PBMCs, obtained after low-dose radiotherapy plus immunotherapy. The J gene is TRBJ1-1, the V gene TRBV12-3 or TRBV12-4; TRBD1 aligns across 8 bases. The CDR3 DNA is TGTGCCAGCAGCAAACAGGGGGTCACTGAAGCTTTCTTT. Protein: CASSKQGVTEAFF.